These T cell receptor beta chains were read from a single sample in a study of blood T cell repertoires in COVID-19. Data came from immunoSEQ multiplex PCR; TCRdb stores just in-frame clones and leaves some out. The sample records about 59,000 clones, approximately 89% being singletons. The sample was peripheral blood. All receptors come from a man between 60 and 70 years old with active or convalescent COVID-19. Both conserved end residues are part of each CDR3. A D gene is named only where the DNA matches it firmly. The size of a clone is reported for some rows only, either as once, few or many, or as a class for expanded clones.

>TRBJ2-7|TRBV11-2|NA|NA
CASSFTTGISSYEQYF
TGTGCCAGCAGCTTTACGACAGGCATCAGCTCCTACGAGCAGTACTTC
>TRBJ1-5|TRBV5-1|NA|NA
CASSPDTGSSQPQHF
TGCGCCAGCAGCCCCGACACAGGGAGTTCGCAGCCCCAGCATTTT
>TRBJ1-1|TRBV25-1|TRBD1|NA
CASRRTGNTEAFF
TGTGCCAGCAGACGGACAGGGAACACTGAAGCTTTCTTT
>TRBJ1-2|TRBV9|NA|NA
CASSPDPRSDYGYTF
TGTGCCAGCAGCCCAGACCCCCGGAGCGACTATGGCTACACCTTC
>TRBJ1-5|TRBV28|TRBD1|NA
CASRYGQGGMSQPQHF
TGTGCCAGCAGATATGGACAGGGAGGAATGAGTCAGCCCCAGCATTTT
>TRBJ1-1|TRBV19|NA|NA
CASIVLGAKPEAFF
TGTGCCAGTATTGTACTGGGGGCGAAGCCTGAAGCTTTCTTT
>TRBJ1-5|TRBV24-1|TRBD1|NA
CATSDPGTGDQPQHF
TGTGCCACCAGTGACCCCGGGACAGGGGATCAGCCCCAGCATTTT
>TRBJ2-7|TRBV19|NA|once
CASSIVVYGEQYF
TGTGCCAGTAGTATCGTCGTGTACGGCGAGCAGTACTTC
>TRBJ2-7|TRBV30|TRBD2|NA
CAWRVKAGLGLYEQYF
TGTGCCTGGAGAGTAAAAGCGGGACTAGGGCTCTACGAGCAGTACTTC
>TRBJ1-6|TRBV6-5|NA|NA
CASSYTRRSPLHF
TGTGCCAGCAGTTACACCCGGAGGTCACCCCTCCACTTT
>TRBJ2-2|TRBV18|TRBD2|NA
CASAPSGRYTGELFF
TGTGCCAGCGCGCCTAGCGGGAGGTACACCGGGGAGCTGTTTTTT
>TRBJ1-1|TRBV6-5|NA|once
CASRGGTANTEAFF
TGTGCCAGCAGGGGGGGGACGGCCAACACTGAAGCTTTCTTT
>TRBJ1-1|TRBV5-8|NA|NA
CASSPGRQSVGNTEAFF
TGTGCCAGCAGCCCGGGAAGGCAGTCAGTTGGGAACACTGAAGCTTTCTTT
>TRBJ1-5|TRBV7-2|NA|NA
CASSLWQSNQPQHF
TGTGCCAGCAGCTTATGGCAGAGCAATCAGCCCCAGCATTTT
>TRBJ2-5|TRBV2|NA|NA
CASSERQLPGETQYF
TGTGCCAGCAGTGAGCGACAGTTGCCGGGAGAGACCCAGTACTTC
>TRBJ2-7|TRBV12-3/TRBV12-4|TRBD1|once
CASSSTGWGEQYF
TGTGCCAGCAGTTCGACAGGGTGGGGAGAGCAGTACTTC
>TRBJ1-1|TRBV4-1|NA|NA
CASSQYSGESTEAFF
TGCGCCAGCAGCCAATACTCAGGGGAGAGCACTGAAGCTTTCTTT
>TRBJ2-1|TRBV2|NA|NA
CASSEQGPDSYNEQFF
TGTGCCAGCAGTGAGCAGGGGCCCGATTCCTACAATGAGCAGTTCTTC
>TRBJ2-7|TRBV7-3|NA|NA
CASSLRQGGTYEQYF
TGTGCCAGCAGCTTAAGGCAGGGGGGTACCTACGAGCAGTACTTC
>TRBJ2-7|TRBV7-8|TRBD1|NA
CASSPRGGTGGGYEQYF
TGTGCCAGCAGCCCCCGAGGTGGGACAGGGGGAGGCTACGAGCAGTACTTC
>TRBJ2-1|TRBV14|NA|NA
CASSPRPYNEQFF
TGTGCCAGCAGCCCGCGTCCCTACAATGAGCAGTTCTTC
>TRBJ2-6|TRBV3-1/TRBV3-2|NA|NA
CASSQDRSARGANVLTF
TGTGCCAGCAGCCAAGATCGGTCCGCGAGGGGGGCCAACGTCCTGACTTTC
>TRBJ2-1|TRBV19|TRBD1|NA
CASSQDRGEYNEQFF
TGTGCCAGTAGTCAGGACAGGGGTGAATACAATGAGCAGTTCTTC
>TRBJ1-2|TRBV12-3/TRBV12-4|TRBD1|NA
CASSLTGAYGYTF
TGTGCCAGCAGCCTGACAGGGGCCTATGGCTACACCTTC
>TRBJ2-7|TRBV5-4|TRBD2|NA
CASSSPGGGDSYEQYF
TGTGCCAGCAGTTCCCCCGGCGGGGGGGACTCCTACGAGCAGTACTTC
>TRBJ1-5|TRBV7-9|NA|NA
CASSPDSSNQPQHF
TGTGCCAGCAGCCCGGACAGTAGCAATCAGCCCCAGCATTTT
>TRBJ1-5|TRBV24-1|TRBD1|once
CATSDTKGQSSNQPQHF
TGTGCCACCAGTGACACCAAGGGACAGAGTAGCAATCAGCCCCAGCATTTT
>TRBJ2-6|TRBV14|TRBD1|NA
CASSSRQGWANVLTF
TGTGCCAGCAGCTCCCGACAGGGCTGGGCCAACGTCCTGACTTTC
>TRBJ2-5|TRBV7-3|NA|NA
CASSLLGGETQYF
TGTGCCAGCAGCTTATTGGGAGGTGAGACCCAGTACTTC
>TRBJ1-5|TRBV7-2|TRBD1|NA
CASSTSTGVGSNQPQHF
TGTGCCAGCAGCACTTCGACAGGGGTAGGAAGCAATCAGCCCCAGCATTTT
>TRBJ1-5|TRBV19|TRBD1|NA
CASTPGRGQGRNQPQHF
TGTGCCAGTACCCCCGGGAGGGGACAGGGTAGAAATCAGCCCCAGCATTTT
>TRBJ1-5|TRBV19|TRBD1|NA
CASGGGTGGTQPQHF
TGTGCCAGTGGCGGCGGGACAGGGGGCACTCAGCCCCAGCATTTT
>TRBJ2-2|TRBV24-1|NA|once
CATSDLLGYPGELFF
TGTGCCACCAGTGATTTGCTCGGGTATCCGGGGGAGCTGTTTTTT
>TRBJ1-3|TRBV19|NA|NA
CASSVTASGNTIYF
TGTGCCAGTAGTGTTACAGCCTCTGGAAACACCATATATTTT
>TRBJ2-6|TRBV19|TRBD1|few
CASRRQGYGANVLTF
TGTGCCAGTAGAAGACAGGGTTATGGGGCCAACGTCCTGACTTTC
>TRBJ2-1|TRBV20-1|NA|NA
CSASGPAEGEQFF
TGCAGTGCTAGTGGGCCGGCGGAAGGTGAGCAGTTCTTC
>TRBJ1-1|TRBV12-3/TRBV12-4|NA|NA
CASSFEYTEAFF
TGTGCCAGCAGTTTTGAGTATACTGAAGCTTTCTTT
>TRBJ2-7|TRBV27|NA|once
CASSDTGYEQYF
TGTGCCAGCAGCGACACAGGCTACGAGCAGTACTTC
>TRBJ1-5|TRBV5-8|NA|NA
CASSFGRDQPQHF
TGTGCCAGCAGCTTTGGGAGGGATCAGCCCCAGCATTTT
>TRBJ2-1|TRBV21-1|NA|NA
CASRTPRRGGRSPSEYNEQFF
TGTGCCAGCAGAACGCCCAGGAGGGGAGGGCGTTCACCGTCGGAATACAATGAGCAGTTCTTC
>TRBJ2-1|TRBV7-2|NA|NA
CASSLDGQDNEQFF
TGTGCCAGCAGTCTGGATGGACAAGACAATGAGCAGTTCTTC
>TRBJ1-2|TRBV10-1|NA|NA
CASAQNADYGYTF
TGCGCCAGCGCCCAGAATGCCGACTATGGCTACACCTTC
>TRBJ1-2|TRBV10-1|TRBD1|NA
CASGGQNYGYTF
TGCGCCAGCGGGGGACAGAACTATGGCTACACCTTC
>TRBJ2-1|TRBV6-5|TRBD1|NA
CASSQDRGLYNEQFF
TGTGCCAGCAGTCAGGACAGGGGGCTATACAATGAGCAGTTCTTC
>TRBJ2-1|TRBV12-3/TRBV12-4|NA|NA
CASRRINEQFF
TGTGCCAGCAGGCGTATCAATGAGCAGTTCTTC
>TRBJ1-3|TRBV18|NA|once
CASSRQAGDTIYF
TGTGCCAGCTCACGACAGGCCGGAGACACCATATATTTT
>TRBJ2-2|TRBV7-9|TRBD1|NA
CASSFGQGTGELFF
TGTGCCAGCAGCTTTGGACAGGGAACCGGGGAGCTGTTTTTT
>TRBJ2-1|TRBV29-1|TRBD1|NA
CSVGTGGYNEQFF
TGCAGCGTTGGGACAGGGGGCTACAATGAGCAGTTCTTC
>TRBJ1-2|TRBV7-2|NA|once
CASTADYRYGYTF
TGTGCCAGCACCGCGGACTATCGCTATGGCTACACCTTC
>TRBJ2-7|TRBV6-5|TRBD2|NA
CASSRRTSGGYEQYF
TGTGCCAGCAGCCGACGGACTAGCGGGGGTTACGAGCAGTACTTC
>TRBJ1-4|TRBV11-3|NA|few
CASSILPGVKLFF
TGTGCCAGCAGCATCCTTCCAGGGGTAAAACTGTTTTTT
>TRBJ2-1|TRBV30|TRBD2|NA
CAWSQTSGIPLSSYNEQFF
TGTGCCTGGAGCCAGACTAGCGGGATCCCCTTGAGCTCCTACAATGAGCAGTTCTTC
>TRBJ2-2|TRBV2|TRBD2|NA
CATSGNPNTGELFF
TGTGCCACTAGCGGTAATCCGAACACCGGGGAGCTGTTTTTT